What follows is one T cell receptor (beta chain) and its context. Germline values: CDR1 LGHNA, CDR2 YSLEER. The CDR3 length is 15 residues. The V gene lost 4 bases and the J gene lost 0 bases, with 10 bases spanning the gap. The data were obtained in a study of blood T cells in healthy people across ages. Primed by a sample-barcoded 5' primer and a J-beta primer mix, a second PCR proceeded for about 6 to 11 cycles. TCRdb re-analysed the 5' RACE reads in MiXCR, keeping a single row per CDR3 protein. The table records fewer than 1 million distinct CDR3 sequences, 44% of them present only once. The TCR was taken from a man between 60 and 75 years old in good health. The chain employs TRBV4-3 and TRBJ1-3; maybe TRBD1 (6 bases). What was sequenced was blood. In DNA form, the CDR3 reads TGCGCCAGCAGCCGGGGGGCCTTCTCTGGAAACACCATATATTTT. Its protein is CASSRGAFSGNTIYF.